These 27 T cell receptor beta chains came from one sample sequenced in a study of shared clonotypes between healthy human individuals. Assay used: immunoSEQ multiplex PCR; TCRdb lists only in-frame clones, some missing. Altogether 2 million to 3 million clones are present, over 85% being singletons, with the ten largest covering roughly 0.36%. The sample was naive CD4+ T cells from PBMCs. Subset defined: CD45RA+ positively selected. Receptors were obtained from a man between 18 and 29 years old in good health. Some clones in this sample may be carry-over from other donors' samples.

As regards this clone: The sample contains more than one DNA sequence encoding this CDR3. J is TRBJ2-5 and V is TRBV20-1, with D uncertain. The CDR3 is 9 amino acids. From germline, CDR1 is DFQATT and CDR2 SNEGSKA (reference sequence). The V gene lost 5 bases and the J gene lost 5 bases, with 3 bases spanning the gap. The CDR3 here is CSAPETQYF. The CDR3 DNA is TGCAGTGCTCCCGAGACCCAGTACTTC.

This clone was detected only once. The chain is built from TRBV28 and TRBJ1-2; TRBD1 is a possible D gene (5 bases). V lost 4 bases and J 4 bases, leaving 13 bases between the germline ends. This CDR3 spans 14 amino acids. Germline assignment: CDR1 MDHEN and CDR2 SYDVKM. The CDR3 nucleotides read TGTGCCAGCAGTTCCCTGAGCAGGGTCTATGGCTACACCTTC. Its translation: CASSSLSRVYGYTF.

The J gene is TRBJ2-7, the V gene TRBV19, with a possible D match to TRBD1 (6 bases). The length of the CDR3 is 14 residues. V lost 3 bases to trimming and J lost 0 bases, with 9 bases between them. The germline V gene encodes CDR1 LNHDA and CDR2 SQIVND (reference sequence). The CDR3 loop reads CASSMGATSYEQYF. CDR3 nucleotide sequence: TGTGCCAGTAGTATGGGGGCCACCTCCTACGAGCAGTACTTC.

The V and J genes are TRBV5-4 and TRBJ1-1; maybe TRBD1 (5 bases). This CDR3 has 15 residues. V lost 1 base to trimming and J lost 1 base, with 11 bases between them. Germline V CDR1 and CDR2: SGHNT, YYREEE (reference sequence). The CDR3 here is CASSLRLQGNTEAFF. The DNA of the CDR3 is TGTGCCAGCAGCTTGCGACTCCAGGGGAACACTGAAGCTTTCTTT.

The gene calls are TRBV10-3 and TRBJ1-2, with D possibly being TRBD1 (5 bases). V dropped 11 bases and J dropped 8 bases, with 18 bases sitting between them. There are 12 residues in the CDR3. Germline V gives CDR1 ENHRY, CDR2 SYGVKD. CDR3: CASTGGAGGYTF. The CDR3 coding sequence is TGTGCCTCGACCGGAGGGGCCGGAGGCTACACCTTC.

The chain carries TRBV29-1 and TRBJ2-2; maybe TRBD2 (5 bases). Per the germline V gene, CDR1 is SQVTM and CDR2 is ANQGSEA. The CDR3 spans 14 residues. V was cut by 5 bases and J by 1 base, with 11 bases left in between. In DNA form, the CDR3 reads TGCAGCGTTCGAGCGGCGTTGAACACCGGGGAGCTGTTTTTT. It yields the protein CSVRAALNTGELFF.

The chain employs TRBV7-3 and TRBJ2-1, with 8 nucleotides matching TRBD1. The CDR3 length is 15 residues. The junction had 5 bases not matched to a gene; V was cut back by 5 bases and J by 2 bases. Germline CDR1 is SGHTA and CDR2 is FQGTGA. The CDR3 DNA follows: TGTGCCAGCAGCGCTACAGGGGGAGCCTACAATGAGCAGTTCTTC. It yields the protein CASSATGGAYNEQFF. The full variable domain, completed using reference TRBV7-3 and TRBJ2-1, is GAGVSQTPSNKVTEKGKYVELRCDPISGHTALYWYRQSLGQGPEFLIYFQGTGAADDSGLPNDRFFAVRPEGSVSTLKIQRTERGDSAVYLCASSATGGAYNEQFFGPGTRLTVL.

The V and J genes are TRBV6-5 and TRBJ2-4; D possibly corresponds to TRBD2 (5 bases). Trimming removed 7 bases at V and 1 base at J, with 11 bases between. The CDR3 contains 14 residues. CDR1 and CDR2 (germline): MNHEY, SVGAGI. The CDR3 nucleotides are TGTGCCAGCACCCCCTCGGGGGCCAAAAACATTCAGTACTTC. Residues: CASTPSGAKNIQYF.

As concerns this clone: A junction boundary mismatches the germline segment, possibly from a read error. The gene calls are TRBV11-2 and TRBJ1-3; no clear D gene. The CDR3 covers 12 residues. Germline V gives CDR1 SGHAT, CDR2 FQNNGV. The CDR3 protein is CASSFGVGREDF. In DNA, the CDR3 is TGTGCCAGCAGCTTTGGGGTCGGGAGGGAAGATTTT.

The DNA for the CDR3 is TGCGCCAGCAGCGAACGAGGGAGAATTGACGAGCAGTACTTC. The encoded protein is CASSERGRIDEQYF. This sequence joins TRBV5-1 and TRBJ2-7; TRBD2 might be the D (5 bases). The CDR3 runs 14 residues. V gave up 4 bases and J gave up 5 bases, with 16 bases separating them. Germline values: CDR1 SGHRS, CDR2 YFSETQ.

The rearrangement links TRBV6-5 to TRBJ2-7; the match to TRBD2 covers 9 bases. The J segment lost 1 base and the V segment lost 7 bases, leaving 8 bases of the junction unmatched. Germline V gene sequence: CDR1 MNHEY, CDR2 SVGAGI. The length of the CDR3 is 15 residues. This CDR3 reads CASTILAGRSYEQYF. The CDR3 DNA follows: TGTGCCAGCACTATCCTAGCGGGGAGATCCTACGAGCAGTACTTC.

The gene calls are TRBV6-1 and TRBJ2-3; no clear D gene. The V gene lost 11 bases and the J gene lost 0 bases, with 15 bases spanning the gap. This CDR3 spans 14 amino acids. Germline CDR1 MNHNS, CDR2 SASEGT. As DNA, the CDR3 is TGTGCCCACGGTAGTACGTCTAGCACAGATACGCAGTATTTT. Its translation: CAHGSTSSTDTQYF.

The chain joins TRBV19 to TRBJ2-3, with D perhaps TRBD1 or TRBD2 (6 bases each). V lost 8 bases and J 0 bases, leaving 15 bases between the germline ends. Per the germline V gene, CDR1 is LNHDA and CDR2 is SQIVND (reference sequence). The CDR3 totals 15 residues. The CDR3 here is CASRGRGASTDTQYF. The CDR3 DNA follows: TGTGCCAGTCGGGGGCGGGGAGCAAGCACAGATACGCAGTATTTT.

Turning to this clone: Other DNA variants within this sample encode the same CDR3. The chain has TRBV15 and TRBJ1-2; no firm D call. Per the germline V gene, CDR1 is LNHNV and CDR2 is YYDKDF (reference sequence). Trimming shortened V by 0 bases and J by 7 bases, and 6 bases separated the two germline ends. The CDR3 is 12 amino acids. CDR3 protein: CATSRDDRGYTF. The CDR3 DNA reads as TGTGCCACCAGCAGAGATGATCGTGGCTACACCTTC.

The V gene is TRBV7-6, the J gene TRBJ2-3; D gene uncertain. V was shortened by 5 bases and J by 4 bases, with 13 bases between the two germline ends. Germline-derived CDR1 and CDR2 are SGHVS and FNYEAQ. The CDR3 covers 14 residues. CDR3 nucleotides: TGTGCCAGCAGCAGGCTGGAGCGCGCAGATACGCAGTATTTT. The encoded protein is CASSRLERADTQYF.

This clone came up once. The V and J genes are TRBV7-8 and TRBJ2-4; D gene uncertain. V gave up 5 bases and J gave up 8 bases, with 19 bases separating them. From germline, CDR1 is SGHVS and CDR2 FQNEAQ. The CDR3 totals 15 residues. The CDR3 region is CASSPSQARTDIQYF. DNA for the CDR3: TGTGCCAGCAGCCCCAGCCAGGCCCGCACGGACATTCAGTACTTC.

This rearrangement joins TRBV20-1 to TRBJ2-4, with a possible D match to TRBD1 (5 bases). Per germline, CDR1 DFQATT and CDR2 SNEGSKA (reference sequence). The CDR3 loop spans 11 amino acids. The ends were cut back, 3 bases at V and 9 bases at J, with 9 bases in the middle. Written as DNA, the CDR3 is TGCAGTGCTAGCGGTGGGGCCATTCAGTACTTC. It yields the protein CSASGGAIQYF.

The rearrangement joins TRBV5-1 to TRBJ1-1; a weak D match, TRBD1 (6 bases). The V gene's germline CDR1 is SGHRS and CDR2 YFSETQ. The CDR3 sequence is 16 residues long. Trimming pared 0 bases from V and 4 bases from J, leaving 16 bases between. CDR3 DNA sequence: TGCGCCAGCAGCTTGGAAAGGGGGGGAGGCGGCACTGAAGCTTTCTTT. This translates into CASSLERGGGGTEAFF.

This clone was recorded once. J is TRBJ1-2 and V is TRBV5-1; TRBD1 matches 9 bases. The CDR3 sequence is 15 residues long. V trimming: 1 base; J trimming: 4 bases; junction bases outside the gene matches: 5. Germline CDR1 is SGHRS and CDR2 is YFSETQ. The CDR3 loop reads CASSLTGGVAYGYTF. Here the CDR3 DNA reads TGCGCCAGCAGCTTGACAGGGGGCGTAGCCTATGGCTACACCTTC.

CDR3: CASSLVSAGGPEQYF. CDR3 nucleotides: TGTGCCAGCAGCTTAGTTTCCGCGGGAGGGCCCGAGCAGTACTTC. The gene calls are TRBV11-2 and TRBJ2-7, with 9 bases lining up with TRBD2. The CDR3 extends over 15 amino acids. The trim removed 1 base at V and 6 bases at J, leaving 7 bases unmatched. Per germline, CDR1 SGHAT and CDR2 FQNNGV.

The chain links TRBV11-3 to TRBJ2-7, with 7 bases lining up with TRBD2. Trimming removed 4 bases from V and 2 bases from J; junction bases left unmatched: 5. Germline-derived CDR1 and CDR2 are SGHNT and YENEEA. The CDR3 contains 14 residues. The CDR3 nucleotides read TGTGCCAGCAGCTGGGCTAGCGGTCCCTACGAGCAGTACTTC. It encodes CASSWASGPYEQYF.

The rearrangement uses TRBV9 and TRBJ1-1; unclear D gene. Germline V gene data show CDR1 as SGDLS and CDR2 as YYNGEE. The CDR3 totals 15 residues. The germline V and J ends were trimmed by 0 bases and 2 bases, with 11 bases remaining between them. The CDR3 DNA sequence: TGTGCCAGCAGCGTAGTGGGGAGCGGAAACACTGAAGCTTTCTTT. It yields the protein CASSVVGSGNTEAFF. Full variable domain (outside the CDR3, taken from reference TRBV9 and TRBJ1-1): DSGVTQTPKHLITATGQRVTLRCSPRSGDLSVYWYQQSLDQGLQFLIQYYNGEERAKGNILERFSAQQFPDLHSELNLSSLELGDSALYFCASSVVGSGNTEAFFGQGTRLTVV.

CDR3 coding DNA: TGTGCCAGCAGCTTGTCTAGCGACCCCTCCTACGAGCAGTACTTC. Translated, it gives CASSLSSDPSYEQYF. The chain recombines TRBV5-4 with TRBJ2-7; tentatively, D is TRBD2 (6 bases). Germline lookup yields CDR1 SGHNT and CDR2 YYREEE (reference sequence). This CDR3 is built from 15 residues. Trimming cost V 1 base and J 0 bases, with 11 bases left between them.

As for this clone: Other nucleotide sequences from this sample produce the same CDR3. This chain joins TRBV4-1 and TRBJ1-4, with D possibly TRBD1 on 5 matching bases. CDR3 length: 16 amino acids. Per germline, CDR1 MGHRA and CDR2 YSYEKL. The V gene lost 0 bases and the J gene lost 0 bases, with 8 bases spanning the gap. Here the CDR3 reads CASSQDVGATNEKLFF. CDR3 sequence (DNA): TGCGCCAGCAGCCAAGATGTGGGGGCAACTAATGAAAAACTGTTTTTT.

In this sample, this clone turned up once. The genes are TRBV6-1 and TRBJ2-7, with D hard to call. The CDR3 loop spans 13 amino acids. V shed 5 bases and J shed 0 bases, with 8 bases lying between them. CDR1 and CDR2 from the germline V gene are MNHNS and SASEGT. CDR3 bases: TGTGCCAGCAGTTCCAGACTCTCCTACGAGCAGTACTTC. This codes for CASSSRLSYEQYF.

The chain combines TRBV9 with TRBJ2-1, with D maybe TRBD2 (5 bases). CDR1 is SGDLS and CDR2 is YYNGEE in the germline V gene. Trimming took 4 bases from V and 2 from J, leaving 10 bases between them. CDR3 size: 14 residues. Here the CDR3 DNA reads TGTGCCAGCAGCTCTGCGGGCCCCTACAATGAGCAGTTCTTC. This codes for CASSSAGPYNEQFF.

The table lists this clone with a count of one. The chain couples TRBV6-4 to TRBJ2-1; 10 bases agree with TRBD2. Germline-derived CDR1 and CDR2 are MRHNA and SNTAGT. The CDR3 extends over 15 amino acids. The ends lost 6 bases at V and 2 bases at J; junction bases unmatched: 4. This CDR3 is CASRLLAGTYNEQFF. CDR3 coding DNA: TGTGCCAGCAGACTACTAGCGGGGACCTACAATGAGCAGTTCTTC.